This T cell receptor beta chain is from a study of cytomegalovirus exposure and HLA in healthy donors. The PCR ran on 60 Vbeta and 13 Jbeta primers. Clones were read by immunoSEQ multiplex PCR, and TCRdb kept only the in-frame ones, dropping some. The data hold 100,000 to 150,000 clones, with about 80% observed a single time. Germline CDR1 reads SGHNT; CDR2 reads YYREEE (reference sequence). The CDR3 is 14 residues long. V lost 0 bases, J lost 5 bases, and 10 bases lay in between. General study findings and limits: The classifier, whose performance was assessed in both the original and validation cohorts, reportedly diagnosed cytomegalovirus status with high specificity and sensitivity. Indistinguishable V segments such as TRBV6-2 and TRBV6-3 were excluded.

On this clone: Its target is not known.

The J gene is TRBJ2-3, the V gene TRBV5-4; a weak D match, TRBD2 (6 bases). Sequencing input: PBMCs. The sequence came from a woman in her forties or fifties in good health and CMV-seronegative. The CDR3 DNA reads TGTGCCAGCAGCTTGGCGGGAGTCTTAGATACGCAGTATTTT. Translation: CASSLAGVLDTQYF.